Sequencing of this T cell receptor beta chain was carried out in a study of naive and memory T cell subsets. General study results and limits: Between naive and memory subsets, TCR abundance power law exponents differed.

Both TRBC1 and TRBC2 were covered by a beta constant-region primer of two equimolar oligonucleotides. From the UMI-ligation and nested PCR reads, TCRdb called clonotypes with MiXCR, one entry per CDR3 protein. The table includes about 85,000 distinct CDR3 sequences, around 13% detected once. This clonotype has just a few counts. Its antigen is unidentified. Germline V gives CDR1 SEHNR, CDR2 FQNEAQ (reference sequence). The germline V and J ends were trimmed by 1 base and 7 bases, with 5 bases remaining between them. This CDR3 comprises 12 residues. The clonotype originates from a human donor in good health. The sequenced sample was central memory CD4+ T cells from blood. The chain couples TRBV7-9 to TRBJ2-1; D not resolved. The CDR3 DNA is TGTGCCAGCAGCTTAGAAGCAAATGAGCAGTTCTTC. Translated: CASSLEANEQFF.